The 11 T cell receptor beta chains below were found in one sample sequenced in a study of shared clonotypes between healthy human individuals (TCRdb year 2020). The library came from the immunoSEQ multiplex PCR assay. TCRdb took over this immuneACCESS table, retaining in-frame rearrangements with V and J assigned. Such tables are incomplete; in checked studies, under half of the missing clones stem from an unresolved V gene, and the remainder is unexplained. This sample gives hundreds of thousands of clones in total; 72% of them show up just once. The ten biggest clones cover about 1.8% of the sample. Sequences were obtained from memory CD4+ T cells sorted from blood. Reading the label with the study, this specimen's cell subset or site is: CD45RA-negative fraction. Every receptor here comes from a woman aged 25 to 39 in good health.

CDR3 nucleotides: TGTGCCAGCAGCCCTCCGGGACGGTACACTGAAGCTTTCTTT. Its translation: CASSPPGRYTEAFF. This rearrangement joins TRBV7-8 to TRBJ1-1; possibly TRBD1 for D (5 bases). CDR3 length: 14 amino acids. V lost 5 bases to trimming and J lost 3 bases, with 13 bases between them. Germline V gene lookup returns CDR1 SGHVS and CDR2 FQNEAQ.

This chain connects TRBV5-6 to TRBJ2-7, with no clear D. Per germline, CDR1 SGHDT and CDR2 YYEEEE. The V gene lost 4 bases and the J gene lost 1 base, with 12 bases spanning the gap. The CDR3 is made up of 14 amino acids. The CDR3, as DNA: TGTGCCAGCAGCCCCGGTGGTAGGTCCTACGAGCAGTACTTC. It is translated as CASSPGGRSYEQYF.

This clone has more than one count but fewer than ten. Other DNA sequences of this sample code for an identical CDR3. This rearrangement joins TRBV19 to TRBJ2-7, with TRBD1 matching 9 bases. This CDR3 is built from 13 residues. With 6 bases clipped from V and 5 bases from J, the junction kept 5 bases outside the gene matches. The V gene's germline CDR1 is LNHDA and CDR2 SQIVND (reference sequence). CDR3 sequence reads: CASSRDRGDEQYF. Written as DNA, the CDR3 is TGTGCCAGTAGCCGTGACAGGGGGGACGAGCAGTACTTC.

This rearrangement joins TRBV5-5 to TRBJ2-5; the D gene could be TRBD1 or TRBD2 (5 bases each). The CDR3 has 14 amino acids. V lost 5 bases and J 5 bases, leaving 16 bases between the germline ends. From germline, CDR1 is SGHKS and CDR2 YYEKEE (reference sequence). The chain's CDR3 is CASRDARGAETQYF. CDR3 coding DNA: TGTGCCAGCAGGGACGCGAGGGGAGCGGAGACCCAGTACTTC.

This rearrangement joins TRBV2 to TRBJ2-1; D not certain. Germline V gene lookup returns CDR1 SNHLY and CDR2 FYNNEI. The CDR3 is 16 residues long. V lost 4 bases to trimming and J lost 0 bases, with 13 bases between them. In DNA, the CDR3 is TGTGCCAGCAGTGGACCTGTCCCTGGCTCCTACAATGAGCAGTTCTTC. Protein product: CASSGPVPGSYNEQFF.

The gene calls are TRBV12-5 and TRBJ2-7; TRBD2 agrees at 9 bases. The CDR3 totals 15 residues. J was trimmed by 5 bases and V by 0 bases; bases with no gene match: 5. From germline, CDR1 is LGHNT and CDR2 FRNRAP. Written as DNA, the CDR3 is TGTGCTAGTGGTTTGGTGGCGGGAGGGCCAAACGAGCAGTACTTC. Translating it yields CASGLVAGGPNEQYF. The variable domain in full, completed from reference TRBV12-5 and TRBJ2-7, reads DARVTQTPRHKVTEMGQEVTMRCQPILGHNTVFWYRQTMMQGLELLAYFRNRAPLDDSGMPKDRFSAEMPDATLATLKIQPSEPRDSAVYFCASGLVAGGPNEQYFGPGTRLTVT.

The chain combines TRBV4-1 with TRBJ2-5; 11 bases fit TRBD2. The CDR3 extends over 17 amino acids. The V gene's germline CDR1 is MGHRA and CDR2 YSYEKL. V shed 4 bases and J 5 bases; nucleotides not matched to a gene: 12. CDR3 in amino acids: CASSRGLAVNRGETQYF. In DNA, the CDR3 is TGCGCCAGCAGCCGGGGACTAGCGGTTAACAGGGGGGAGACCCAGTACTTC.

The chain has TRBV5-1 and TRBJ1-4; 10 positions agree with TRBD1. This CDR3 comprises 14 residues. Unmatched junction bases numbered 2, after V lost 2 bases and J lost 7 bases. Germline V lookup: CDR1 SGHRS, CDR2 YFSETQ. The CDR3 DNA follows: TGCGCCAGCAGCTTTGGACAGGGGGTTGAAAAACTGTTTTTT. It translates to CASSFGQGVEKLFF.

V usage is TRBV5-4 and J usage is TRBJ2-7, with D unresolved. V gave up 4 bases and J gave up 2 bases, with 7 bases separating them. CDR1 is SGHNT, CDR2 YYREEE, per germline (reference sequence). CDR3 length: 12 amino acids. The CDR3 here is CASSKSPYEQYF. In DNA form, the CDR3 reads TGTGCCAGCAGCAAGTCCCCCTACGAGCAGTACTTC.

The chain is built from TRBV5-4 and TRBJ2-4, with 9 positions matching TRBD1. The CDR3 loop spans 16 amino acids. Germline-derived CDR1 and CDR2 are SGHNT and YYREEE (reference sequence). The V gene end was trimmed by 4 bases and the J gene end by 8 bases; junction bases not matched to a gene: 13. CDR3 loop: CASSGQLTGGEDIQYF. The CDR3 DNA follows: TGTGCCAGCAGCGGGCAGCTGACAGGGGGGGAGGACATTCAGTACTTC. The variable domain in full, with the rest retrieved from reference TRBV5-4 and TRBJ2-4, is ETGVTQSPTHLIKTRGQQVTLRCSSQSGHNTVSWYQQALGQGPQFIFQYYREEENGRGNFPPRFSGLQFPNYSSELNVNALELDDSALYLCASSGQLTGGEDIQYFGAGTRLSVL.

This clone has just a few counts. This rearrangement joins TRBV5-1 to TRBJ1-2; a possible D gene is TRBD1 (6 bases). Trimming took 4 bases from V and 4 from J, leaving 14 bases between them. Germline CDR1 and CDR2: SGHRS and YFSETQ. CDR3 length equals 14 residues. Written as DNA, the CDR3 is TGCGCCAGCAGCCCGGGACCCAGGGGCTATGGCTACACCTTC. Translation gives CASSPGPRGYGYTF.